This is a list of T cell receptor beta chains from one sample in a study of glioma-infiltrating T cells. TCRdb ran MiXCR on the multiplex PCR reads and lists one entry per CDR3 protein. The sample has roughly 350,000 distinct CDR3 sequences; more than 35% are singletons. The sample comprised glioma tissue, nonneoplastic brain tissue, or PBMCs (not recorded which). The receptors here all came from a human donor with low-grade glioma or glioblastoma, undergoing nonglioma brain surgery, or in good health (not recorded which). CDR3s include the opening cysteine and the closing phenylalanine or tryptophan. The order of the fields is clone size, D gene, V gene, J gene, CDR3 protein, CDR3 DNA. The D gene is left open where the match is weak. Clone size is not always given. Where it is, it says once, few, many or a class for expanded clones.

>once|.|TRBV2|TRBJ1-2
CATRLTGYDYTF
TGTGCCACCCGACTGACAGGTTATGACTACACCTTC
>.|.|TRBV24-1|TRBJ2-1
CATSDLAGLNNEQFF
TGTGCCACCAGTGATTTGGCGGGACTCAACAATGAGCAGTTCTTC
>few|TRBD2|TRBV19|TRBJ2-3
CASTDQTSLTQYF
TGTGCCAGTACCGACCAGACTAGCCTTACGCAGTATTTT
>many|TRBD2|TRBV27|TRBJ2-2
CASSLGLKFTGELFF
TGTGCCAGCAGTTTGGGACTAAAATTCACCGGGGAGCTGTTTTTT
>.|TRBD2|TRBV24-1|TRBJ2-1
CATSDGLAGVFEQFF
TGTGCCACCAGTGACGGACTAGCGGGAGTTTTTGAGCAGTTCTTC
>.|.|TRBV4-2|TRBJ1-3
CASSSSLGTNSGNTIYF
TGTGCCAGCAGCTCAAGCTTAGGGACAAACTCTGGAAACACCATATATTTT
>few|.|TRBV19|TRBJ2-3
CASSLGTLRDTQYF
TGTGCCAGTAGTCTTGGGACCCTAAGGGATACGCAGTATTTT
>.|.|TRBV27|TRBJ2-3
CASNAFGAGTDTQYF
TGTGCCAGCAATGCATTTGGAGCTGGCACAGATACGCAGTATTTT
>few|.|TRBV4-1|TRBJ1-4
CASSQAGPNEKLFF
TGCGCCAGCAGCCAAGCTGGGCCGAATGAAAAACTGTTTTTT
>.|.|TRBV7-2|TRBJ2-1
CASSLAQSNEQFF
TGTGCCAGCAGCTTAGCCCAGAGCAATGAGCAGTTCTTC
>many|TRBD2|TRBV27|TRBJ2-5
CASSEGGPQETQYF
TGTGCCAGCAGTGAGGGAGGGCCCCAAGAGACCCAGTACTTC
>once|TRBD1|TRBV4-2|TRBJ2-7
CASRQGVGRGSPEQYF
TGTGCCAGCAGACAAGGGGTCGGCAGGGGGAGTCCGGAGCAGTACTTC
>.|.|TRBV7-3|TRBJ2-3
CASSLHPLSTDTQYF
TGTGCCAGCAGCTTACATCCCCTTAGCACAGATACGCAGTATTTT
>many|.|TRBV6-1|TRBJ2-7
CASIGIGSYEQYF
TGTGCCAGCATAGGGATTGGGTCCTACGAGCAGTACTTC
>.|.|TRBV27|TRBJ2-7
CASSLFGSPSYEQYF
TGTGCCAGCAGTTTGTTCGGGTCCCCCTCCTACGAGCAGTACTTC
>.|.|TRBV24-1|TRBJ2-1
CATSESYEQFF
TGTGCCACCAGTGAATCTTATGAGCAGTTCTTC
>once|.|TRBV19|TRBJ2-7
CATSGADDGAYEQYF
TGTGCCACCTCAGGGGCTGACGATGGGGCCTACGAGCAGTACTTC
>few|.|TRBV28|TRBJ2-7
CASTRWDAYEQYF
TGTGCCAGCACGAGATGGGACGCCTACGAGCAGTACTTC
>few|.|TRBV20-1|TRBJ2-3
CSARKTYSTDTQYF
TGCAGTGCTAGGAAAACGTATAGCACAGATACGCAGTATTTT
>.|TRBD1|TRBV10-2|TRBJ2-2
CASISDRDRTGELFF
TGCGCCAGCATCTCGGACAGGGATAGAACCGGGGAGCTGTTTTTT
>.|.|TRBV27|TRBJ2-3
CASRNSAPGDTKYF
TGTGCCAGCAGGAACAGTGCACCGGGAGATACGAAGTATTTT
>many|.|TRBV25-1|TRBJ1-1
CASSEFEGRNTEAFF
TGTGCCAGCAGTGAATTTGAAGGGAGGAACACTGAAGCTTTCTTT
>.|.|TRBV7-6|TRBJ2-7
CASSRSESSYEQYF
TGTGCCAGCAGCCGGTCAGAGAGCTCCTACGAGCAGTACTTC
>few|.|TRBV6-1|TRBJ1-2
CASSSTGRGGYTF
TGTGCCAGCAGCTCCACAGGCCGCGGGGGCTACACCTTC
>many|TRBD2|TRBV20-1|TRBJ2-1
CSAVAGRYNEQFF
TGCAGTGCCGTAGCGGGACGCTACAATGAGCAGTTCTTC
>few|TRBD1|TRBV5-1|TRBJ2-3
CASGTDGTDTQYF
TGCGCCAGCGGGACAGATGGTACAGATACGCAGTATTTT
>many|.|TRBV6-1|TRBJ2-1
CASSTSYNEQFF
TGTGCCAGCAGTACATCCTACAATGAGCAGTTCTTC
>many|.|TRBV6-2/TRBV6-3|TRBJ2-7
CASSFGIEQYF
TGTGCCAGCAGTTTTGGGATCGAGCAGTACTTC
>once|TRBD2|TRBV4-1|TRBJ2-3
CASSHRLAGGLGDTQYF
TGCGCCAGCAGCCATCGGCTCGCGGGAGGGCTTGGGGATACGCAGTATTTT
>.|.|TRBV24-1|TRBJ2-3
CATSDLRTGLFTQYF
TGTGCCACCAGTGATTTGCGGACGGGTCTCTTTACGCAGTATTTT
>few|.|TRBV28|TRBJ1-2
CASRTVYGYTF
TGTGCCAGCCGCACGGTCTATGGCTACACCTTC
>.|.|TRBV4-3|TRBJ2-7
CASSLGTRASSYEQYF
TGCGCCAGCAGCCTGGGAACCAGGGCGAGCTCCTACGAGCAGTACTTC
>.|.|TRBV4-2|TRBJ2-3
CASIQVVESTSTDTQYF
TGTGCCAGCATCCAAGTAGTGGAATCAACTAGCACAGATACGCAGTATTTT
>many|.|TRBV27|TRBJ2-3
CASSFWGPSTDTQYF
TGTGCCAGCAGTTTTTGGGGGCCGAGCACAGATACGCAGTATTTT
>few|.|TRBV20-1|TRBJ2-7
CSARGTVKPYEQYF
TGCAGTGCTAGAGGGACAGTAAAACCCTACGAGCAGTACTTC
>.|TRBD1|TRBV7-2|TRBJ1-2
CASSQRQGANYGYTF
TGTGCCAGCAGCCAAAGACAGGGAGCTAACTATGGCTACACCTTC
>many|TRBD1|TRBV28|TRBJ1-5
CASSFQTGWSNQPQHF
TGTGCCAGCAGTTTTCAGACAGGGTGGAGCAATCAGCCCCAGCATTTT
>few|.|TRBV20-1|TRBJ1-1
CSARDVSTEAFF
TGCAGTGCTAGGGATGTGAGCACTGAAGCTTTCTTT
>.|.|TRBV4-1|TRBJ2-7
CASSQEWQGGYERYF
TGCGCCAGCAGCCAAGAATGGCAGGGGGGCTACGAGCGGTACTTC
>once|TRBD2|TRBV20-1|TRBJ2-6
CSVAGGSDGANVLTF
TGCAGTGTCGCGGGAGGGAGCGACGGGGCCAACGTCCTGACTTTC
>.|TRBD2|TRBV28|TRBJ2-3
CASSPPGSSGSEDTQYF
TGTGCCAGCAGCCCCCCGGGGAGTAGCGGGAGTGAAGATACGCAGTATTTT
>.|TRBD2|TRBV10-2|TRBJ2-7
CASSEGLADEENYEQYF
TGCGCCAGCAGTGAGGGTCTAGCGGATGAAGAGAACTACGAGCAGTACTTC
>many|.|TRBV27|TRBJ1-2
CASSPRQLRGYTF
TGTGCCAGCAGTCCTCGCCAGTTGCGGGGCTACACCTTC
>few|TRBD1|TRBV28|TRBJ1-6
CASRGTGTGRNSPLHF
TGTGCCAGCAGGGGTACCGGGACAGGTCGCAATTCACCCCTCCACTTT
>.|.|TRBV2|TRBJ2-7
CASSEADSYEQYF
TGTGCCAGCAGTGAAGCGGACAGCTACGAGCAGTACTTC
>many|TRBD1|TRBV9|TRBJ1-2
CASSGGQGNYGYTF
TGTGCCAGCAGCGGGGGACAGGGGAACTATGGCTACACCTTC
>few|TRBD2|TRBV7-2|TRBJ2-7
CASSLLFAGGLSYEQYF
TGTGCCAGCAGCCTGTTATTTGCGGGAGGCCTCTCCTACGAGCAGTACTTC
>.|TRBD1|TRBV4-2|TRBJ1-2
CASSQGDRGFHGYTF
TGTGCCAGCAGCCAAGGGGACAGGGGATTTCATGGCTACACCTTC
>many|.|TRBV6-2/TRBV6-3|TRBJ2-5
CASSRAEQETQYF
TGTGCCAGCAGTAGGGCGGAACAAGAGACCCAGTACTTC
>many|TRBD2|TRBV4-3|TRBJ2-3
CASSPLAGEFADTQYF
TGCGCCAGCAGCCCACTAGCGGGAGAATTTGCAGATACGCAGTATTTT
>few|.|TRBV28|TRBJ1-5
CASSLGMGYSNQPQHF
TGTGCCAGCAGTTTAGGGATGGGCTATAGCAATCAGCCCCAGCATTTT
>few|.|TRBV5-1|TRBJ2-1
CASSLVIRTDEQFF
TGCGCCAGCAGCCTAGTAATCAGGACGGATGAGCAGTTCTTC
>.|TRBD2|TRBV4-1|TRBJ2-4
CASSSPGRERGNIQYF
TGCGCCAGCAGCTCTCCTGGGCGGGAGAGGGGAAACATTCAGTACTTC
>few|.|TRBV27|TRBJ2-2
CASSTLGFATTGELFF
TGTGCCAGCAGTACGTTGGGGTTTGCGACCACCGGGGAGCTGTTTTTT
>.|.|TRBV11-3|TRBJ2-7
CASSLHNRPYEQYF
TGTGCCAGCAGCTTACATAATAGACCCTACGAGCAGTACTTC
>many|.|TRBV6-2/TRBV6-3|TRBJ2-7
CASAYRVTYEQYF
TGTGCCAGCGCCTACAGGGTTACCTACGAGCAGTACTTC
>few|TRBD1|TRBV6-1|TRBJ2-7
CASSYSKGAKYEQYF
TGTGCCAGCAGTTATTCAAAGGGGGCAAAGTACGAGCAGTACTTC
>few|.|TRBV6-1|TRBJ1-5
CASSEGGQPQPQHF
TGTGCCAGCAGTGAAGGGGGGCAGCCACAGCCCCAGCATTTT